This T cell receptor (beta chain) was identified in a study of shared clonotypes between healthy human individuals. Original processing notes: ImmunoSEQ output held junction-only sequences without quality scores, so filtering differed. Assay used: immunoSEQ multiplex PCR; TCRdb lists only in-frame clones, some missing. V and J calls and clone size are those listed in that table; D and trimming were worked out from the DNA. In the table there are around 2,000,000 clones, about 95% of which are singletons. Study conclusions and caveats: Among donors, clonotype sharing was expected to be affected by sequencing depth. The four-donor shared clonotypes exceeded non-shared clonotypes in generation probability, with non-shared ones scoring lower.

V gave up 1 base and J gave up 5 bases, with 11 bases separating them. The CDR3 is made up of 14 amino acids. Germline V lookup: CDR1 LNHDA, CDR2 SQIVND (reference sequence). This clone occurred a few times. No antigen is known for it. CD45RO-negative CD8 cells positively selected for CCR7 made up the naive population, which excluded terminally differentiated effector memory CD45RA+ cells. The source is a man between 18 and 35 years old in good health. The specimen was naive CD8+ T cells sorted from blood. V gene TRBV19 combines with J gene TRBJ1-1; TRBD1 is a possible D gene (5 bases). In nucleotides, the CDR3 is TGTGCCAGTAGTATAGGAGGGGTGAGGACTGAAGCTTTCTTT. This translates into CASSIGGVRTEAFF. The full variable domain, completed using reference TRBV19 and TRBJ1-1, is DGGITQSPKYLFRKEGQNVTLSCEQNLNHDAMYWYRQDPGQGLRLIYYSQIVNDFQKGDIAEGYSVSREKKESFPLTVTSAQKNPTAFYLCASSIGGVRTEAFFGQGTRLTVV.